The entry below describes one T cell receptor beta chain. Its antigen is as yet unknown. This sample is drawn from a study of identical twins. V lost 5 bases to trimming and J lost 4 bases, with 23 bases between them. This CDR3 spans 16 amino acids. The germline CDR1 and CDR2 sequences are DFQATT and SNEGSKA (reference sequence). TCRdb reanalysed the 5' RACE reads using MiXCR and keeps one entry per CDR3 protein. There are roughly 700,000 distinct CDR3 sequences in the sample; 8.5% to 9.5% occur only once, and around 0.98% lies in the top ten. The study, taken as a whole, reports: Out-of-frame sharing of TCR alpha in monozygotic twins was underestimated by models. Invariant MAIT and iNKT cells are populations that could partly confound zero-insertion analyses. The conclusions drew on cross-sectional statistical analysis instead of tracking the same donors.

Donors uniformly comprised healthy Caucasians. These data are also associated with another study on yellow fever vaccine responses in identical twins.

Sequenced sample: PBMCs. The sequence derives from a woman between 18 and 29 years old in good health. V usage is TRBV20-1 and J usage is TRBJ2-5, with D maybe TRBD1 (5 bases). CDR3 DNA: TGCAGTGCTCAAAAACCCGACAGAGCTACCAGAGAGACCCAGTACTTC. Its protein product is CSAQKPDRATRETQYF.